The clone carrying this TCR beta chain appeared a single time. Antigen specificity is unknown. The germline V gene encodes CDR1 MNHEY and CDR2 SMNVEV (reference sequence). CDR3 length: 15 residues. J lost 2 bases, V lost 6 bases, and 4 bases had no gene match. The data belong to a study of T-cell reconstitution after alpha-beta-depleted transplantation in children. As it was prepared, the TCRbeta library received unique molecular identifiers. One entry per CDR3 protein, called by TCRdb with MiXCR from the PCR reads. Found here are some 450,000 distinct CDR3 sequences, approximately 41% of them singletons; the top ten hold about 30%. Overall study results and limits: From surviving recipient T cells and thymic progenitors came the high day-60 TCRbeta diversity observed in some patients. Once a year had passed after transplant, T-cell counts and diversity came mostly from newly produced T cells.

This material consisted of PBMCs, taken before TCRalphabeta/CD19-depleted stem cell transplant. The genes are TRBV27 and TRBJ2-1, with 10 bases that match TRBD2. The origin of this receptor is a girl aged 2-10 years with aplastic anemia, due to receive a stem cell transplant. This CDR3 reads CASRAAGGAYNEQFF. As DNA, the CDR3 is TGTGCCAGCAGAGCAGCGGGAGGGGCCTACAATGAGCAGTTCTTC.